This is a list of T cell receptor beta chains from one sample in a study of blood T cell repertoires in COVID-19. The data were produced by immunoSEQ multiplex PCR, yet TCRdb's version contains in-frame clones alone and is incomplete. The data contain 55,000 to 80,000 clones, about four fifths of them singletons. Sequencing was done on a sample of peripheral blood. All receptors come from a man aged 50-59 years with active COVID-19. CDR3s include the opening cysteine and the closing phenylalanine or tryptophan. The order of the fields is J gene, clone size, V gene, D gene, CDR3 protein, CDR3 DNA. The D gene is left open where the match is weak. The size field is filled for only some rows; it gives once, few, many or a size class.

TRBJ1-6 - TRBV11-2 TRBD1 CASGQGGSPLHF TGTGCCAGCGGACAGGGCGGTTCACCCCTCCACTTT
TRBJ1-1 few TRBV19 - CASSIMADTEAFF TGTGCCAGTAGTATAATGGCGGACACTGAAGCTTTCTTT
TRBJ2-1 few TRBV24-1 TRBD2 CATRDTSGIDNEQFF TGTGCCACCAGAGATACTAGCGGTATAGACAATGAGCAGTTCTTC
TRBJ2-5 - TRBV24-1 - CATSDASGTEGGETQYF TGTGCCACCAGTGATGCCTCCGGGACCGAGGGAGGAGAGACCCAGTACTTC
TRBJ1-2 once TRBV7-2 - CASSPRRTNYGYTF TGTGCCAGCAGCCCCCGGAGGACTAACTATGGCTACACCTTC
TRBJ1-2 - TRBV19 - CASSIIGGETNYGYTF TGTGCCAGTAGTATAATCGGAGGGGAGACTAACTATGGCTACACCTTC
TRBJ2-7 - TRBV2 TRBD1 CAGGDRAYEQYF TGTGCCGGAGGGGACAGGGCCTACGAGCAGTACTTC
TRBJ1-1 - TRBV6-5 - CASSYSKGGTEAFF TGTGCCAGCAGTTACTCGAAGGGCGGGACTGAAGCTTTCTTT
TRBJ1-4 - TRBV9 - CASSVWGRGEKLFF TGTGCCAGCAGCGTATGGGGAAGAGGGGAAAAACTGTTTTTT
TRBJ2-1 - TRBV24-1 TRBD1 CATSDQGQGIYNEQFF TGTGCCACCAGTGATCAGGGACAGGGGATATACAATGAGCAGTTCTTC
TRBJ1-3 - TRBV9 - CASSAQTELGNTIYF TGTGCCAGCAGCGCGCAGACTGAACTTGGAAACACCATATATTTT
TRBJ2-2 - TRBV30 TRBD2 CAWRGGGSYTGELFF TGTGCCTGGAGGGGAGGCGGGAGTTACACCGGGGAGCTGTTTTTT
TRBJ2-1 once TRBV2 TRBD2 CASSSLGLDGNEQFF TGTGCCAGCAGCTCGCTGGGACTAGACGGCAATGAGCAGTTCTTC
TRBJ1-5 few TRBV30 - CAWSVGVNQPQHF TGTGCCTGGAGTGTAGGGGTCAATCAGCCCCAGCATTTT
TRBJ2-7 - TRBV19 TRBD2 CASSQPGLAGEQYF TGTGCCAGTAGCCAGCCGGGACTAGCGGGCGAGCAGTACTTC
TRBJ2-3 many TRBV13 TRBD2 CASSSKRGGRTDTQYF TGTGCCAGCAGCTCCAAGCGGGGGGGCCGGACAGATACGCAGTATTTT
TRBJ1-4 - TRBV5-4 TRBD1 CASSPQGARSEKLFF TGTGCCAGCAGCCCACAGGGGGCGCGGAGTGAAAAACTGTTTTTT
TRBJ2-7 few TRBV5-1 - CASSLDTYEQYF TGCGCCAGCAGCTTGGACACCTACGAGCAGTACTTC
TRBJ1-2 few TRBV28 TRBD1 CASRLGAGGASYTF TGTGCCAGCAGGTTGGGGGCAGGGGGCGCGTCCTACACCTTC
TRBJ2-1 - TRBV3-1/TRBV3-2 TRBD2 CASSLGTSDEQFF TGTGCCAGCAGCCTCGGAACTAGCGATGAGCAGTTCTTC
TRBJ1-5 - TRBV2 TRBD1 CASRDREAGQPQHF TGTGCCAGCAGGGACAGGGAGGCGGGTCAGCCCCAGCATTTT
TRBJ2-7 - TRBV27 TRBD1 CASSLHRGNLQLYEQYF TGTGCCAGCAGTTTGCACAGGGGGAATCTTCAACTATACGAGCAGTACTTC
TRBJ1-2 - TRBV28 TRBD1 CASSSKDRVWGGYTF TGTGCCAGCAGTTCCAAGGACAGGGTTTGGGGTGGCTACACCTTC
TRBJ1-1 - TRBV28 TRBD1 CASKTGVLNTEAFF TGTGCCAGCAAAACAGGGGTCCTGAACACTGAAGCTTTCTTT
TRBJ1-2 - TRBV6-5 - CASSSSLGNYGYTF TGTGCCAGCAGTTCGAGCCTCGGGAACTATGGCTACACCTTC
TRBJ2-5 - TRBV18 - CASSLRETQYF TGTGCCAGCTCACTCCGAGAGACCCAGTACTTC
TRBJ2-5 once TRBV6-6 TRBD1 CASSHSGTGRQRETQYF TGTGCCAGCAGTCATTCCGGGACAGGGCGGCAGCGGGAGACCCAGTACTTC
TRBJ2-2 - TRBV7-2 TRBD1 CASSQQGPLLAGELFF TGTGCCAGCAGTCAACAGGGGCCTCTTCTTGCCGGGGAGCTGTTTTTT
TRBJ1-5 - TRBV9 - CASSDGVNNQPQHF TGTGCCAGCAGCGACGGGGTAAACAATCAGCCCCAGCATTTT